Each of the 18 T cell receptor beta chains below was sequenced from the same sample in a study of T cell changes during pregnancy in multiple sclerosis. Measured with immunoSEQ multiplex PCR; TCRdb has only the in-frame clones, and not every one. The table shows 75,000 to 80,000 clones, with 89% occurring only once. The sequencing here drew on peripheral blood, taken before pregnancy. Receptors were obtained from a female donor with multiple sclerosis, enrolled in a pregnancy study.

J is TRBJ1-3 and V is TRBV6-1, with 8 positions matching TRBD1. This CDR3 spans 14 amino acids. V gave up 5 bases and J gave up 4 bases; unmatched junction bases: 4. The V gene's germline CDR1 is MNHNS and CDR2 SASEGT. The CDR3 nucleotides read TGTGCCAGCAGTTCCAGGGGGCTCGGAAACACCATATATTTT. Translated, it gives CASSSRGLGNTIYF.

The chain couples TRBV7-2 to TRBJ2-7, with 9 bases aligning to TRBD2. Germline CDR1 and CDR2: SGHTA and FQGNSA. There are 16 residues in the CDR3. Trimming took 0 bases from V and 3 from J; bases not matched to a gene: 6. CDR3 region: CASSLASRGGFYEQYF. The DNA for the CDR3 is TGTGCCAGCAGCTTAGCGTCGCGGGGGGGTTTCTACGAGCAGTACTTC.

The rearrangement joins TRBV28 to TRBJ2-1, with D perhaps TRBD2 (6 bases). CDR3 length: 15 amino acids. The germline CDR1 and CDR2 sequences are MDHEN and SYDVKM. The ends were cut back, 5 bases at V and 5 bases at J, with 16 bases in the middle. The CDR3 sequence is CASSPSRGLNNEQFF. The CDR3 DNA reads TGTGCCAGCAGTCCTAGTCGGGGGTTAAACAATGAGCAGTTCTTC. The whole variable domain, remainder taken from reference TRBV28 and TRBJ2-1, is DVKVTQSSRYLVKRTGEKVFLECVQDMDHENMFWYRQDPGLGLRLIYFSYDVKMKEKGDIPEGYSVSREKKERFSLILESASTNQTSMYLCASSPSRGLNNEQFFGPGTRLTVL.

The rearrangement joins TRBV2 to TRBJ2-1; 7 bases are a match to TRBD1. The length of the CDR3 is 13 residues. The V gene's germline CDR1 is SNHLY and CDR2 FYNNEI. Trimming cost V 7 bases and J 8 bases; bases outside gene matches: 8. This chain's CDR3 is CASTTGVWDEQFF. CDR3 DNA: TGTGCCAGCACTACAGGGGTTTGGGATGAGCAGTTCTTC.

The V gene is TRBV28, the J gene TRBJ1-5, with TRBD1 as a possible D gene (5 bases). The CDR3 totals 16 residues. Trimming removed 5 bases from V and 2 bases from J, with 16 bases in between. Germline V CDR1 and CDR2: MDHEN, SYDVKM. Here the CDR3 reads CASSPPAGLGNQPQHF. The CDR3 bases are TGTGCCAGCAGTCCCCCTGCAGGGCTGGGCAATCAGCCCCAGCATTTT. Combining the CDR3 with reference TRBV28 and TRBJ1-5 gives the whole variable domain DVKVTQSSRYLVKRTGEKVFLECVQDMDHENMFWYRQDPGLGLRLIYFSYDVKMKEKGDIPEGYSVSREKKERFSLILESASTNQTSMYLCASSPPAGLGNQPQHFGDGTRLSIL.

The chain carries TRBV6-4 and TRBJ2-2, with TRBD1 identical over 7 bases. J was trimmed by 2 bases and V by 4 bases; bases with no gene match: 10. The CDR3 covers 17 residues. Germline V gives CDR1 MRHNA, CDR2 SNTAGT. The CDR3 coding sequence is TGTGCCAGCAGTGCGACGGGACAGCCCGCTAACACCGGGGAGCTGTTTTTT. Residues: CASSATGQPANTGELFF.

The CDR3 DNA sequence: TGTGCCAGTACCACCCGGGGGACAGGGGGCAGGCAGCCCCAGCATTTT. Translated: CASTTRGTGGRQPQHF. This chain uses TRBV19 with TRBJ1-5; TRBD1 agrees at 12 bases. J was trimmed by 7 bases and V by 7 bases; bases with no gene match: 11. From germline, CDR1 is LNHDA and CDR2 SQIVND (reference sequence). The CDR3 contains 16 residues.

A few counts support this clone. This chain connects TRBV28 to TRBJ2-7, with 7 bases lining up with TRBD1. This CDR3 region has 14 residues. The V segment lost 6 bases and the J segment 9 bases; nucleotides outside the gene matches: 14. From germline, CDR1 is MDHEN and CDR2 SYDVKM. CDR3 residues: CASRGVGGGLWQYF. The CDR3 bases are TGTGCCAGCAGAGGGGTAGGGGGCGGTCTGTGGCAGTACTTC.

The J gene is TRBJ2-1, the V gene TRBV12-5; 13 bases fit TRBD2. Germline V gives CDR1 LGHNT, CDR2 FRNRAP. The CDR3 loop spans 15 amino acids. The J segment lost 8 bases and the V segment lost 1 base, leaving 2 bases of the junction unmatched. The CDR3 DNA reads as TGTGCTAGTGGTTTGGGGACTAGCGGGGGCCATGAGCAGTTCTTC. It yields the protein CASGLGTSGGHEQFF. The variable domain in full, completed from reference TRBV12-5 and TRBJ2-1, reads DARVTQTPRHKVTEMGQEVTMRCQPILGHNTVFWYRQTMMQGLELLAYFRNRAPLDDSGMPKDRFSAEMPDATLATLKIQPSEPRDSAVYFCASGLGTSGGHEQFFGPGTRLTVL.

CDR3 nucleotides: TGTGCCAGCAGCGGGAGGACCACCGTCGAGCAGTACTTC. As protein: CASSGRTTVEQYF. The J gene is TRBJ2-7, the V gene TRBV7-9; possible D gene TRBD2, 6 bases. Germline-derived CDR1 and CDR2 are SEHNR and FQNEAQ (reference sequence). The CDR3 totals 13 residues. The V gene lost 5 bases and the J gene lost 6 bases, with 14 bases spanning the gap.

The genes are TRBV19 and TRBJ1-2; D gene uncertain. V was shortened by 6 bases and J by 0 bases, with 17 bases between the two germline ends. Germline loops: CDR1 LNHDA, CDR2 SQIVND (reference sequence). CDR3 length equals 16 residues. CDR3 DNA sequence: TGTGCCAGTAGAAACCTCGGGAGGCAGACTAACTATGGCTACACCTTC. Amino acid sequence: CASRNLGRQTNYGYTF.

The CDR3, as DNA: TGTGCCATCAGTGAAGCGAGCATGAACACTGAAGCTTTCTTT. Amino acid sequence: CAISEASMNTEAFF. The rearrangement uses TRBV10-3 and TRBJ1-1; no firm D call. This CDR3 has 14 amino acids. Germline loops: CDR1 ENHRY, CDR2 SYGVKD. V dropped 3 bases and J dropped 0 bases, with 8 bases sitting between them.

The J gene is TRBJ1-5, the V gene TRBV28, with 9 bases that match TRBD1. The CDR3 extends over 19 amino acids. V trimming: 4 bases; J trimming: 0 bases; junction bases outside the gene matches: 13. The germline CDR1 and CDR2 sequences are MDHEN and SYDVKM. The CDR3, as DNA: TGTGCCAGCAGTTATCTGAGGGACAGGGATCTTTCTAGCAATCAGCCCCAGCATTTT. This translates into CASSYLRDRDLSSNQPQHF.

The chain uses TRBV11-2 and TRBJ1-1; D possibly corresponds to TRBD1 (5 bases). Trimming shortened V by 1 base and J by 5 bases, and 11 bases separated the two germline ends. Per the germline V gene, CDR1 is SGHAT and CDR2 is FQNNGV. This CDR3 has 14 residues. CDR3 amino acids: CASSLVAGWTEAFF. CDR3 bases: TGTGCCAGCAGCTTAGTTGCAGGGTGGACTGAAGCTTTCTTT.

The genes are TRBV7-9 and TRBJ1-6, with TRBD1 as a possible D gene (5 bases). The V end was cut by 1 base, the J end by 7 bases, with 11 bases between. The CDR3 covers 15 residues. CDR1 SEHNR and CDR2 FQNEAQ come from the germline V gene (reference sequence). CDR3 DNA: TGTGCCAGCAGCTTAGAGGGGTCGGGCAATTCACCCCTCCACTTT. It translates to CASSLEGSGNSPLHF. Complete variable domain (other parts from reference TRBV7-9 and TRBJ1-6): DTGVSQNPRHKITKRGQNVTFRCDPISEHNRLYWYRQTLGQGPEFLTYFQNEAQLEKSRLLSDRFSAERPKGSFSTLEIQRTEQGDSAMYLCASSLEGSGNSPLHFGNGTRLTVT.

The CDR3 region is CASSSRTSSFEQYF. The CDR3 bases are TGTGCCAGCAGCTCGAGGACTAGCTCTTTCGAGCAGTACTTC. The V and J genes are TRBV5-4 and TRBJ2-7; the match to TRBD2 covers 8 bases. This CDR3 contains 14 residues. Germline V gene data show CDR1 as SGHNT and CDR2 as YYREEE (reference sequence). Trimming at V came to 3 bases and at J to 6 bases, leaving 8 bases not matched to a gene.

This CDR3 reads CASSLARDHNSPLHF. The CDR3, as DNA: TGTGCCAGCAGCTTAGCGCGGGATCATAATTCACCCCTCCACTTT. V usage is TRBV7-9 and J usage is TRBJ1-6; unclear D gene. With 0 bases removed from V and 5 bases from J, the gap between germline ends came to 8 bases. Germline V lookup: CDR1 SEHNR, CDR2 FQNEAQ (reference sequence). The length of the CDR3 is 15 residues.

J is TRBJ2-3 and V is TRBV28; D is uncertain. The CDR3 is made up of 13 amino acids. The V gene's germline CDR1 is MDHEN and CDR2 SYDVKM. Trimming took off 7 bases at V and 8 bases at J, with 16 bases between the two ends. The CDR3 loop is CASTRLQRPTQYF. The DNA for the CDR3 is TGTGCCAGCACAAGGCTTCAGCGCCCTACGCAGTATTTT.